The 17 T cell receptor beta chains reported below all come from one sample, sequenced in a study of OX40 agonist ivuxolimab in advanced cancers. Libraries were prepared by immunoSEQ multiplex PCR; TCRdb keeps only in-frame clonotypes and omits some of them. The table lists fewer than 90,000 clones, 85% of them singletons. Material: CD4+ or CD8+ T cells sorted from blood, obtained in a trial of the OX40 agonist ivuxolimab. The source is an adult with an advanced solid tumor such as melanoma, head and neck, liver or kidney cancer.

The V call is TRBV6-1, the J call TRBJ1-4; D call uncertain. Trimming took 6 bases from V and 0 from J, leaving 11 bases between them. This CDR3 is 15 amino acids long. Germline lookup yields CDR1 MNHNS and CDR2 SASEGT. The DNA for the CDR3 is TGTGCCAGCAGAGCATGGTCTGCAACTAATGAAAAACTGTTTTTT. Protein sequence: CASRAWSATNEKLFF.

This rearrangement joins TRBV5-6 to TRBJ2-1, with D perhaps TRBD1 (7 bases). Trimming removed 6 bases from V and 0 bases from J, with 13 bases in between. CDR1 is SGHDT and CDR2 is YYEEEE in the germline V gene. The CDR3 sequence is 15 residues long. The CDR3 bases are TGTGCCAGCATACAGGGGACTCTCTCCTACAATGAGCAGTTCTTC. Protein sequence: CASIQGTLSYNEQFF.

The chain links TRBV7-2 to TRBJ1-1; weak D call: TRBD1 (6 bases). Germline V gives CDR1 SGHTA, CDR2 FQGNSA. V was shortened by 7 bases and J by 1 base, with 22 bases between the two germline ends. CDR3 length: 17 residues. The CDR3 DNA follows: TGTGCCAGCACAAACAGGAGGGGGGTCTCGGGGAACACTGAAGCTTTCTTT. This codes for CASTNRRGVSGNTEAFF.

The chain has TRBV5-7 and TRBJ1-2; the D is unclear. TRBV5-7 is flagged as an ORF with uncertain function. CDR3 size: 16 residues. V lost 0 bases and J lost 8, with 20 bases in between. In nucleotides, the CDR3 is TGTGCCAGCAGCTTGGGGAGTCCTAATTCTCCGGGGGGCTACACCTTC. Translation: CASSLGSPNSPGGYTF.

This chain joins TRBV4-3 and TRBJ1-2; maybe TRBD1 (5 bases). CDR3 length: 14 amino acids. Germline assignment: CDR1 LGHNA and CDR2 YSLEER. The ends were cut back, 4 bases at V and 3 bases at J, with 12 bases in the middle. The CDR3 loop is CASSPGQGDYGYTF. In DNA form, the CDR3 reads TGCGCCAGCAGCCCCGGCCAGGGAGACTATGGCTACACCTTC.

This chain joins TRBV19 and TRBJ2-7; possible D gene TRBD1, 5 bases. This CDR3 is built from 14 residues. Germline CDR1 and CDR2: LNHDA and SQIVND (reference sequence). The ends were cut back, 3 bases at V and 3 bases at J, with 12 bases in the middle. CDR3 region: CASSIADTLYEQYF. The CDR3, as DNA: TGTGCCAGTAGTATTGCGGACACCCTCTACGAGCAGTACTTC.

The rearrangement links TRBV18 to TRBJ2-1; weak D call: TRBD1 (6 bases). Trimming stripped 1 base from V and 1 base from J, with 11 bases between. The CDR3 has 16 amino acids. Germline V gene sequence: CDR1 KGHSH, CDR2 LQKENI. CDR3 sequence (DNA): TGTGCCAGCTCACCACGTGCAGGGGAGTCCTACAATGAGCAGTTCTTC. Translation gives CASSPRAGESYNEQFF.

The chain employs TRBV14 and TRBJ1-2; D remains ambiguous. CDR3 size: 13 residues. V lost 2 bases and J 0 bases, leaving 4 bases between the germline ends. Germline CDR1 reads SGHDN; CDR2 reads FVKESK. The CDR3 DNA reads TGTGCCAGCAGCCAAAGTCCTAACTATGGCTACACCTTC. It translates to CASSQSPNYGYTF.

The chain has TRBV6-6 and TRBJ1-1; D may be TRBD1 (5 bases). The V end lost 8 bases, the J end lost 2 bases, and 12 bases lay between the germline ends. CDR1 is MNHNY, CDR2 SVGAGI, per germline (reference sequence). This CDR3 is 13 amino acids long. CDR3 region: CASQGHSNTEAFF. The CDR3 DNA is TGTGCCAGCCAAGGACACTCAAACACTGAAGCTTTCTTT.

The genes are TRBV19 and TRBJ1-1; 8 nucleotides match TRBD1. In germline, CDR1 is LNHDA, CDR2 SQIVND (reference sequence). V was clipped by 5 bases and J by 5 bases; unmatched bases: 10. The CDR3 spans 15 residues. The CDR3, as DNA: TGTGCCAGTAGTGGGCCGACAGGGGCAAGGACTGAAGCTTTCTTT. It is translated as CASSGPTGARTEAFF.

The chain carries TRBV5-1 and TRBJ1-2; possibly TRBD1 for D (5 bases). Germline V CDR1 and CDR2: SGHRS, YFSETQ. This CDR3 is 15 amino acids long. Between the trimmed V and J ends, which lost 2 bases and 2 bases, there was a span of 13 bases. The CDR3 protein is CASSFGGSQNYGYTF. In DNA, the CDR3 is TGCGCCAGCAGCTTTGGGGGGTCTCAAAACTATGGCTACACCTTC.

The CDR3 region is CASSQGQQGLYEQYF. In DNA, the CDR3 is TGCGCCAGCAGCCAAGGGCAACAGGGACTCTACGAGCAGTACTTC. The rearrangement uses TRBV4-3 and TRBJ2-7; D may match TRBD1 or TRBD2 (6 bases each). The CDR3 is made up of 15 amino acids. V lost 1 base and J 3 bases, leaving 13 bases between the germline ends. The germline V gene has CDR1 LGHNA and CDR2 YSLEER.

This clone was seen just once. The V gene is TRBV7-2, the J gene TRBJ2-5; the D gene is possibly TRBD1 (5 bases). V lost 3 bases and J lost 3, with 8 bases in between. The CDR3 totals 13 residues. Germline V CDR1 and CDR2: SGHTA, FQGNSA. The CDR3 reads CASSFGREETQYF. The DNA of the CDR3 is TGTGCCAGCAGCTTTGGCAGGGAAGAGACCCAGTACTTC.

This CDR3 is CASSSSVAGLAPDTQYF. DNA of the CDR3: TGTGCCAGCAGCTCGTCGGTGGCGGGACTAGCACCAGATACGCAGTATTTT. The genes are TRBV7-9 and TRBJ2-3, with 9 bases that match TRBD2. The trim removed 4 bases at V and 4 bases at J, leaving 12 bases unmatched. The CDR3 is 17 amino acids. Germline V gene sequence: CDR1 SEHNR, CDR2 FQNEAQ (reference sequence).

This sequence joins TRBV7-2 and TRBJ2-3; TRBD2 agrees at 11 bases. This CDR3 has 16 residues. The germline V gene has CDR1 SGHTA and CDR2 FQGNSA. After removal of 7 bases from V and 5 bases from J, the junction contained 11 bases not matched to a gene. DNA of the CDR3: TGTGCCAGCACCTACCGATCAGGACTAGCGGGAGATACGCAGTATTTT. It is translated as CASTYRSGLAGDTQYF.

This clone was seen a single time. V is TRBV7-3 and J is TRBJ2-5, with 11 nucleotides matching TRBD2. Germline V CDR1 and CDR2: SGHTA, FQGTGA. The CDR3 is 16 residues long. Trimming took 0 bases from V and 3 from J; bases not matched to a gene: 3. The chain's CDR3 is CASSLTLGLAEETQYF. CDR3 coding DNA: TGTGCCAGCAGCTTAACCTTGGGACTAGCGGAAGAGACCCAGTACTTC.

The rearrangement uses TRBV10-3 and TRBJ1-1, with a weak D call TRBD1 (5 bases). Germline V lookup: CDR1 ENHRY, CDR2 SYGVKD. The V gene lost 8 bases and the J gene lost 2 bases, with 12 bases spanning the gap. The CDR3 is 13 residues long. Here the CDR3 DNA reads TGTGCCATCTGGGGGGATACCAACACTGAAGCTTTCTTT. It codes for CAIWGDTNTEAFF.